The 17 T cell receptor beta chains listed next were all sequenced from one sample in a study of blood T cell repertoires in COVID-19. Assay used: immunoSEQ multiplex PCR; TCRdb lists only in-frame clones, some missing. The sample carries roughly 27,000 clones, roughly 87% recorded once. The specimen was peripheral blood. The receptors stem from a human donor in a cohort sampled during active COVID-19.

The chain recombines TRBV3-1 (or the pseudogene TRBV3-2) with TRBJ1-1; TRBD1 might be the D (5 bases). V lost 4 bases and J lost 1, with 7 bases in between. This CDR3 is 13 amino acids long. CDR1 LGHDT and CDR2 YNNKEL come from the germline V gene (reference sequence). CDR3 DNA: TGTGCCAGCAGCCTCGGGGGGAACACTGAAGCTTTCTTT. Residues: CASSLGGNTEAFF.

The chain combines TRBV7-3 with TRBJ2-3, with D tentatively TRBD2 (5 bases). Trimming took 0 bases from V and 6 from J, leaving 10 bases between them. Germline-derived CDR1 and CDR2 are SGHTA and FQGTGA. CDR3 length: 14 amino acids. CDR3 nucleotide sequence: TGTGCCAGCAGCTTAACCCGGGGTGGTGATACGCAGTATTTT. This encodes CASSLTRGGDTQYF.

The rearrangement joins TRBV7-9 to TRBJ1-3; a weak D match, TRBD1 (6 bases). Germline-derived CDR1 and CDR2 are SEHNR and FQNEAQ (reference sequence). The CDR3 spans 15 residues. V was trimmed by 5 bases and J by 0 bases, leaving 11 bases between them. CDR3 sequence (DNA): TGTGCCAGCAGCCCCAGGGGCTTCTCTGGAAACACCATATATTTT. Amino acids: CASSPRGFSGNTIYF.

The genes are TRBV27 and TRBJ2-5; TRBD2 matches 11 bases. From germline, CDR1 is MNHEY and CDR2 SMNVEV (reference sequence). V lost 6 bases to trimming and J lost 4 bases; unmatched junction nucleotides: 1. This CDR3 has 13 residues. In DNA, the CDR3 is TGTGCCAGCAGCCTAGCGGGGGGAGAGACCCAGTACTTC. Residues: CASSLAGGETQYF.

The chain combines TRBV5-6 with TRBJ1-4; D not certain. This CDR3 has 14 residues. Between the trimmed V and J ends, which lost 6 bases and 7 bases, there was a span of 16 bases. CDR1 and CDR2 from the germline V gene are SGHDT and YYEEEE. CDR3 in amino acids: CASTGGLLSEKLFF. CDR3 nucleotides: TGTGCCAGCACCGGCGGGTTGTTGAGTGAAAAACTGTTTTTT.

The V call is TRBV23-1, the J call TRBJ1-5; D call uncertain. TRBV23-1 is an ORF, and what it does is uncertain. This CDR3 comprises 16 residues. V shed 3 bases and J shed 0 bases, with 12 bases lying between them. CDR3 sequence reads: CASSHPRENSNQPQHF. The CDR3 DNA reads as TGCGCCAGCAGTCATCCTCGGGAAAATAGCAATCAGCCCCAGCATTTT.

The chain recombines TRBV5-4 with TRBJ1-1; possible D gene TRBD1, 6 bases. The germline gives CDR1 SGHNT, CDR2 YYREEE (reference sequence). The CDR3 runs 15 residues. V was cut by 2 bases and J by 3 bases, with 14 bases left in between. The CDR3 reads CASSFGGGGYTEAFF. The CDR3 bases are TGTGCCAGCAGCTTTGGGGGGGGCGGGTACACTGAAGCTTTCTTT.

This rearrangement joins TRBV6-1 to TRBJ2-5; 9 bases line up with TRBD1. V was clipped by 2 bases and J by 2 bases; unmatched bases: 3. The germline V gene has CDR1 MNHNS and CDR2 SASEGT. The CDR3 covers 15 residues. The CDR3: CASSENDRGQETQYF. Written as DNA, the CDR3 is TGTGCCAGCAGTGAAAACGACAGGGGGCAAGAGACCCAGTACTTC.

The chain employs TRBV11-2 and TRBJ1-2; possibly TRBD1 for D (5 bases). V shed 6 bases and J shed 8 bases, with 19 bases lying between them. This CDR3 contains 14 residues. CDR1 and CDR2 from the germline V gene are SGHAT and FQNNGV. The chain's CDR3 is CASSGQGGIGGYTF. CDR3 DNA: TGTGCCAGCAGTGGCCAGGGTGGGATTGGGGGCTACACCTTC. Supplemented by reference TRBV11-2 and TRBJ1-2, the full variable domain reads EAGVAQSPRYKIIEKRQSVAFWCNPISGHATLYWYQQILGQGPKLLIQFQNNGVVDDSQLPKDRFSAERLKGVDSTLKIQPAKLEDSAVYLCASSGQGGIGGYTFGSGTRLTVV.

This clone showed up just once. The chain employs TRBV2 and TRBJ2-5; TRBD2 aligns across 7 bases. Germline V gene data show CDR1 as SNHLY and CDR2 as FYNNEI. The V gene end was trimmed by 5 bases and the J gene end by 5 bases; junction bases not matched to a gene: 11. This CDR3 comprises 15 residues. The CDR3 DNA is TGTGCCAGCAGTCCCAATGGAGCGGGGTGGGAGACCCAGTACTTC. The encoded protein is CASSPNGAGWETQYF.

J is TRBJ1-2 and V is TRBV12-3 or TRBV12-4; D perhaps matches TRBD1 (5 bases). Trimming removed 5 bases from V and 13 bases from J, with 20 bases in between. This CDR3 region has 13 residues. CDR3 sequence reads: CASSPTGGSASTF. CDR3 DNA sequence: TGTGCCAGCAGTCCCACAGGCGGTAGTGCCTCCACCTTC.

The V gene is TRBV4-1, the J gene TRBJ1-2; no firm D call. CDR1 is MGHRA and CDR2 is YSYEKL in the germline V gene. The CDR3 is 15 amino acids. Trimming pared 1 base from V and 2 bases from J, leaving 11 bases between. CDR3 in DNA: TGCGCCAGCAGCCAAGGTCCGTCAGTGAACTATGGCTACACCTTC. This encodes CASSQGPSVNYGYTF.

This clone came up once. The CDR3 spells CASRASGGGTGELFF. The CDR3 DNA reads as TGTGCCAGCAGAGCTAGCGGGGGAGGTACCGGGGAGCTGTTTTTT. The chain carries TRBV6-5 and TRBJ2-2; 10 bases match TRBD2. The CDR3 runs to 15 residues. V trimming: 6 bases; J trimming: 5 bases; junction bases outside the gene matches: 6. The V gene's germline CDR1 is MNHEY and CDR2 SVGAGI.

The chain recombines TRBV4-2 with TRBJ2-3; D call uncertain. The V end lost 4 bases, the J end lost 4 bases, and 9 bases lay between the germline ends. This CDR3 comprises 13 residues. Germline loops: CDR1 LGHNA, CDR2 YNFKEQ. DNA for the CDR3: TGTGCCAGCAGCCCTAGGTGGGCAGATACGCAGTATTTT. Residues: CASSPRWADTQYF.

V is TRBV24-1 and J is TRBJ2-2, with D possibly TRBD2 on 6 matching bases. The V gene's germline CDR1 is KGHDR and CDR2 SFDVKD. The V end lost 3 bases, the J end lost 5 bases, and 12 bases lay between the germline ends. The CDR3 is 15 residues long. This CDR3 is CATSDRDSVTGELFF. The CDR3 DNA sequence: TGTGCCACCAGTGATCGGGACTCCGTGACCGGGGAGCTGTTTTTT.

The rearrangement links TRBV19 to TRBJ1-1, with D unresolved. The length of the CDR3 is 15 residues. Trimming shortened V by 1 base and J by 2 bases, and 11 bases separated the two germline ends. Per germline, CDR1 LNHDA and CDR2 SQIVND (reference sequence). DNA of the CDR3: TGTGCCAGTAGTATAGGCTTACCAGGTAACACTGAAGCTTTCTTT. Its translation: CASSIGLPGNTEAFF.

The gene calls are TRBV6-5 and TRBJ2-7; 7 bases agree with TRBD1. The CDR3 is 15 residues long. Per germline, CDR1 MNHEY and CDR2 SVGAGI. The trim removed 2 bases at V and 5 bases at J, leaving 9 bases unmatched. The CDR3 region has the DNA TGTGCCAGCAGTTACACTTATACAGGGGCGGACGAGCAGTACTTC. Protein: CASSYTYTGADEQYF.